The table lists the clone carrying this T cell receptor beta chain with a few counts. As yet, its antigen is unknown. Researchers used genomic DNA as the template to profile TCR beta VDJ and CDR3. A single record per CDR3 protein comes from TCRdb applying MiXCR to the reads. The table has over 150,000 distinct CDR3 sequences, about two thirds seen once. The germline gives CDR1 LNHNV, CDR2 YYDKDF (reference sequence). Trimming took off 6 bases at V and 2 bases at J, with 5 bases between the two ends. There are 11 residues in the CDR3. This sample stems from a study of CD8+CD57+ T cells in acquired aplastic anemia. Study-level results: Controls did not differ significantly from patients in CD8+ Simpson's diversity.

Patients chosen for sequencing had shown CD8+CD57+ cell expansion by flow cytometry. Sequenced material: sorted CD4+, CD8+, or CD8+CD57+ T cells (not recorded which) from PBMCs. The clonotype was recovered from a human donor with aplastic anemia. This chain uses TRBV15 with TRBJ2-7; D unresolved. This chain's CDR3 is CATSNPYEQYF. CDR3 sequence (DNA): TGTGCCACCAGTAATCCCTACGAGCAGTACTTC. Full variable domain (rest looked up from reference TRBV15 and TRBJ2-7): DAMVIQNPRYQVTQFGKPVTLSCSQTLNHNVMYWYQQKSSQAPKLLFHYYDKDFNNEADTPDNFQSRRPNTSFCFLDIRSPGLGDTAMYLCATSNPYEQYFGPGTRLTVT.